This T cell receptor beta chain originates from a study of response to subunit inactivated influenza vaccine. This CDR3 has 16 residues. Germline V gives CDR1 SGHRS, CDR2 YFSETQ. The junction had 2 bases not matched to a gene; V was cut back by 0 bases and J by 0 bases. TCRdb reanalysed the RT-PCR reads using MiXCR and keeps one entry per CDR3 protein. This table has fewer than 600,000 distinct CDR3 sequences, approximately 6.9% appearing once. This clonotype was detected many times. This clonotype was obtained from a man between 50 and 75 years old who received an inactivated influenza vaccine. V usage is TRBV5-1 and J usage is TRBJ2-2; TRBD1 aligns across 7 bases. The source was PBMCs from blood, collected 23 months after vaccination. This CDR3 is CASSLETGSNTGELFF. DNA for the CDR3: TGCGCCAGCAGCTTGGAGACAGGGTCGAACACCGGGGAGCTGTTTTTT. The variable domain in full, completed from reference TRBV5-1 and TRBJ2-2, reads KAGVTQTPRYLIKTRGQQVTLSCSPISGHRSVSWYQQTPGQGLQFLFEYFSETQRNKGNFPGRFSGRQFSNSRSEMNVSTLELGDSALYLCASSLETGSNTGELFFGEGSRLTVL.